Below are 14 T cell receptor beta chains sequenced from a single sample in a study of blood T cell repertoires in COVID-19. TCRdb's copy holds only in-frame clones and misses some; the assay was immunoSEQ multiplex PCR. The sample has approximately 400,000 clones; about 89% are singletons. What was sequenced was PBMCs or T cells enriched from blood (not recorded which). These receptors all come from a man aged 30 to 45 who had recovered from COVID-19.

The rearrangement uses TRBV7-2 and TRBJ2-7; the match to TRBD1 covers 8 bases. Germline loops: CDR1 SGHTA, CDR2 FQGNSA. Trimming took 3 bases from V and 4 from J; bases not matched to a gene: 5. This CDR3 comprises 14 residues. As DNA, the CDR3 is TGTGCCAGCAGCTTCGACAGGGGAAGTTACGAGCAGTACTTC. Translated: CASSFDRGSYEQYF. The variable domain in full, completed from reference TRBV7-2 and TRBJ2-7, reads GAGVSQSPSNKVTEKGKDVELRCDPISGHTALYWYRQSLGQGLEFLIYFQGNSAPDKSGLPSDRFSAERTGGSVSTLTIQRTQQEDSAVYLCASSFDRGSYEQYFGPGTRLTVT.

This sequence joins TRBV4-2 and TRBJ1-4, with TRBD1 identical over 8 bases. After removal of 0 bases from V and 1 base from J, the junction contained 13 bases not matched to a gene. The CDR3 has 20 amino acids. The V gene's germline CDR1 is LGHNA and CDR2 YNFKEQ. The CDR3, as DNA: TGTGCCAGCAGCCAAGAACTTCGACAGGGGAGCTTTGTAACTAATGAAAAACTGTTTTTT. Translation gives CASSQELRQGSFVTNEKLFF.

Only one count was recorded for this clone. The rearrangement uses TRBV27 and TRBJ2-3; D is possibly TRBD2 (7 bases). Trimming left V 7 bases short and J 4 bases short, with 9 bases between. Germline V CDR1 and CDR2: MNHEY, SMNVEV (reference sequence). This CDR3 comprises 12 residues. The DNA for the CDR3 is TGTGCCAGCATCGGGGGGCCAGATACGCAGTATTTT. Translated, it gives CASIGGPDTQYF.

The rearrangement joins TRBV7-3 to TRBJ2-3, with 7 bases identical to TRBD2. This CDR3 is built from 15 residues. J was trimmed by 2 bases and V by 4 bases; bases with no gene match: 6. CDR1 and CDR2 from the germline V gene are SGHTA and FQGTGA. The CDR3 loop reads CASSYDRGVTDTQYF. DNA of the CDR3: TGTGCCAGCAGCTACGACCGGGGGGTCACAGATACGCAGTATTTT. Variable domain in full (rest from reference TRBV7-3 and TRBJ2-3): GAGVSQTPSNKVTEKGKYVELRCDPISGHTALYWYRQSLGQGPEFLIYFQGTGAADDSGLPNDRFFAVRPEGSVSTLKIQRTERGDSAVYLCASSYDRGVTDTQYFGPGTRLTVL.

J is TRBJ1-5 and V is TRBV6-5, with D hard to call. Germline lookup yields CDR1 MNHEY and CDR2 SVGAGI. V lost 2 bases and J 0 bases, leaving 8 bases between the germline ends. CDR3 size: 15 residues. The CDR3 loop is CASSYDQFSNQPQHF. CDR3 nucleotides: TGTGCCAGCAGTTACGATCAGTTTAGCAATCAGCCCCAGCATTTT.

J is TRBJ2-7 and V is TRBV12-5; possible D gene TRBD1, 6 bases. V shed 6 bases and J shed 0 bases, with 24 bases lying between them. Germline CDR1 reads LGHNT; CDR2 reads FRNRAP. The CDR3 has 18 residues. The CDR3 reads CASGTDRLTKISSYEQYF. Here the CDR3 DNA reads TGTGCTAGTGGCACCGACAGGCTTACAAAGATCAGCTCCTACGAGCAGTACTTC. The entire variable domain, with the rest obtained from reference TRBV12-5 and TRBJ2-7, is as follows: DARVTQTPRHKVTEMGQEVTMRCQPILGHNTVFWYRQTMMQGLELLAYFRNRAPLDDSGMPKDRFSAEMPDATLATLKIQPSEPRDSAVYFCASGTDRLTKISSYEQYFGPGTRLTVT.

The chain carries TRBV15 and TRBJ2-3; D possibly corresponds to TRBD2 (5 bases). The CDR3 extends over 16 amino acids. Trimming stripped 0 bases from V and 0 bases from J, with 10 bases between. Per the germline V gene, CDR1 is LNHNV and CDR2 is YYDKDF (reference sequence). CDR3 DNA: TGTGCCACCAGCAGAGATCTTCCTAGCAGCACAGATACGCAGTATTTT. Translated: CATSRDLPSSTDTQYF.

The chain combines TRBV3-1 (or the pseudogene TRBV3-2) with TRBJ2-7, with D possibly TRBD2 on 7 matching bases. Trimming pared 4 bases from V and 6 bases from J, leaving 19 bases between. The CDR3 totals 15 residues. Germline V gene data show CDR1 as LGHDT and CDR2 as YNNKEL (reference sequence). The CDR3 reads CASSLPEGGPGEQYF. In DNA form, the CDR3 reads TGTGCCAGCAGCCTTCCCGAGGGGGGGCCAGGCGAGCAGTACTTC.

This chain connects TRBV21-1 to TRBJ2-3; the D call in the table, TRBD2, was not verified against the DNA. TRBV21-1 constitutes a pseudogene. The CDR3 totals 20 residues. In nucleotides, the CDR3 is TGTGCCAGCAGCAAAGGTCTGGTAGCGGGGGGCCCACAACACACAGATACGCAGTATTTT. This sequence encodes CASSKGLVAGGPQHTDTQYF.

The V gene is TRBV6-1, the J gene TRBJ1-6; 9 nucleotides line up with TRBD1. The trim removed 0 bases at V and 11 bases at J, leaving 8 bases unmatched. Germline V gene lookup returns CDR1 MNHNS and CDR2 SASEGT. CDR3 length: 16 residues. CDR3 coding DNA: TGTGCCAGCAGTGAAGCGGGACAGGGTGGTTCCGCACCCCTCCACTTT. It is translated as CASSEAGQGGSAPLHF.

J is TRBJ1-5 and V is TRBV19, with a tentative D call TRBD1 (5 bases). V lost 5 bases and J lost 3, with 8 bases in between. Germline V lookup: CDR1 LNHDA, CDR2 SQIVND (reference sequence). This CDR3 spans 13 amino acids. The CDR3 DNA follows: TGTGCCAGTAGTCTGACAGTCAATCAGCCCCAGCATTTT. Protein sequence: CASSLTVNQPQHF.

V usage is TRBV4-2 and J usage is TRBJ2-1; TRBD2 matches at 10 bases. V was pared by 1 base and J by 11 bases, with 14 bases of the junction left unmatched. Germline V gene sequence: CDR1 LGHNA, CDR2 YNFKEQ. The CDR3 has 17 amino acids. CDR3 DNA sequence: TGTGCCAGCAGCCAAGGCCCCCTAGCGGGGGTTTCCGTCAAGCAGTTCTTC. Amino acids: CASSQGPLAGVSVKQFF.

The chain recombines TRBV5-5 with TRBJ1-5; 8 bases agree with TRBD1. V trimming: 3 bases; J trimming: 2 bases; junction bases outside the gene matches: 1. The CDR3 length is 14 residues. The germline V gene has CDR1 SGHKS and CDR2 YYEKEE (reference sequence). This CDR3 reads CASSWGQGNQPQHF. CDR3 nucleotide sequence: TGTGCCAGCAGCTGGGGACAGGGCAATCAGCCCCAGCATTTT.

This chain connects TRBV6-5 to TRBJ2-1, with 7 bases that match TRBD2. V lost 0 bases and J lost 6; bases outside the gene matches: 8. Germline CDR1 and CDR2: MNHEY and SVGAGI. There are 16 residues in the CDR3. The CDR3 DNA sequence: TGTGCCAGCAGTTACTCACATGTGGGGGAGGGCAATGAGCAGTTCTTC. Protein sequence: CASSYSHVGEGNEQFF.